The sequence of this T cell receptor beta chain was determined in a study of cytomegalovirus exposure and HLA in healthy donors. Findings of the study overall: TRBV6-2, TRBV6-3 and some other V segments were unresolvable in 87-base-pair reads. In a later analysis, TCR beta V- and J-gene trimming was associated with a missense DCLRE1C variant. The majority of TCR sequences were rare, yet some public TCRs appeared in many donors. Reports indicate that TCR beta sequences accurately predicted the HLA-A and HLA-B alleles of most subjects.

CDR3 length equals 14 residues. The V segment lost 2 bases and the J segment 7 bases; nucleotides outside the gene matches: 8. The V gene's germline CDR1 is SGHTA and CDR2 FQGNSA. Concerning this clone: The antigen is unknown.

Primers: 60 Vbeta forward and 13 Jbeta reverse. Libraries were prepared by immunoSEQ multiplex PCR; TCRdb keeps only in-frame clonotypes and omits some of them. The sample consists of about 55,000 clones, over 55% of them appearing once. This TCR derives from a man in his forties in good health and CMV-seropositive. Sequenced sample: PBMCs. This rearrangement joins TRBV7-2 to TRBJ2-7; 7 bases are a match to TRBD1. DNA of the CDR3: TGTGCCAGCAGCTTAATAGGGGGCGTTGAGGAGCAGTACTTC. Amino acid sequence: CASSLIGGVEEQYF.